This T cell receptor beta chain was sequenced during a study of blood T cell repertoires in COVID-19. Study details: Spain, Italy and the United States supplied samples that represented acute and convalescent COVID-19. Sources were T cells, B-cell-depleted T cells, or PBMCs; the material itself was cDNA or gDNA.

Methods used by the authors: Nucleated cell counts were estimated from reference gene primer amplification. Here immunoSEQ multiplex PCR was the method, and the copy in TCRdb shows in-frame clones only, minus some. The V and J calls and clone size come from that table; D and trimming were worked out from the DNA. The table lists about 190,000 clones, 70% to 90% of them singletons. The J segment lost 6 bases and the V segment lost 3 bases, leaving 7 bases of the junction unmatched. CDR1 LNHDA and CDR2 SQIVND come from the germline V gene (reference sequence). The CDR3 totals 15 residues. The source of this sequence is a man in his thirties or forties with acute or convalescent COVID-19. Sample: peripheral blood. This chain links TRBV19 with TRBJ2-1, with 8 bases that match TRBD2. The CDR3 loop reads CASSIGRGASNEQFF. CDR3 DNA: TGTGCCAGTAGTATTGGGCGGGGGGCGTCCAATGAGCAGTTCTTC.